The clone carrying this TCR beta chain has only one observation. Its antigen remains unknown. The source of the sample is a study of T cell responses to AZD1222 COVID-19 vaccine. Whole-study findings and limits: Donors were mostly white British, more females; clonal diversity possibly underestimated. It was only after the peak T cell response that any repertoires were sampled.

Repertoires were generated with immunoSEQ multiplex PCR, while TCRdb's copy carries only in-frame clones and drops some. The repertoire holds 150,000 to 200,000 clones, with about 95% as singletons. CDR3 length: 14 amino acids. The V and J ends lost 6 bases and 9 bases, in that order; junction bases with no gene match: 4. Per germline, CDR1 MGHDK and CDR2 SYGVNS. This specimen consisted of peripheral blood, obtained on day 0 of AZD1222 vaccination. The V call is TRBV25-1, the J call TRBJ1-6, with TRBD1 matching 11 bases. The receptor comes from an adult in good health. The CDR3 region is CASRTGTGGSPLHF. Written as DNA, the CDR3 is TGTGCCAGCAGAACCGGGACAGGGGGTTCACCCCTCCACTTT.